This TCR beta chain emerged from a study of T cells in Graves' hyperthyroidism and ophthalmopathy. The V and J ends lost 4 bases and 1 base respectively, with 11 bases between them. The CDR3 totals 14 residues. Germline V lookup: CDR1 SGHNT, CDR2 YENEEA. In its sample, this clonotype was seen once. Amplified TCR beta CDR3 regions derived from RNA transcripts. RT-PCR in the first round (using the HTBI primer set) targeted the TCR CDR3. TCRdb passed the multiplex PCR reads through MiXCR, listing each CDR3 protein once. This table has approximately 490,000 distinct CDR3 sequences, about 20% appearing once.

The chain links TRBV11-3 to TRBJ2-7; no clear D gene. The sequencing sample was made of blood. This receptor was identified in a woman in her seventies with Graves' ophthalmopathy. The CDR3 DNA is TGTGCCAGCAGCTCCGGTAGGGCTTCCTACGAGCAGTACTTC. It codes for CASSSGRASYEQYF.